This TCR beta chain was captured by sequencing in a study of human CD8 memory T cell subsets. Study observations and caveats: Stem-like memory T cells matched precursor exhausted T cells in high diversity, which effector memory cells lacked. Sequencing was confined to T cell receptor beta chains in the study.

As regards this clonotype: Its antigen is currently unknown.

Generation of TCR beta libraries used UMI-labeled 5' RACE. Reprocessing the 5' RACE reads, TCRdb reports a single entry for every CDR3 protein and omits DNA. This sample carries approximately 9,300 distinct CDR3 sequences, with 22% going to the ten biggest clones. This CDR3 is 17 amino acids long. The germline V gene has CDR1 SGHVS and CDR2 FQNEAQ. The sequenced sample consisted of CD8+ T cells from PBMCs. This sequence originates from a human donor in good health. The chain links TRBV7-8 to TRBJ1-1; TCRdb's assignment of TRBD1 cannot be checked, as there is no DNA. CDR3 residues: CASSFPFNRGERTEAFF.